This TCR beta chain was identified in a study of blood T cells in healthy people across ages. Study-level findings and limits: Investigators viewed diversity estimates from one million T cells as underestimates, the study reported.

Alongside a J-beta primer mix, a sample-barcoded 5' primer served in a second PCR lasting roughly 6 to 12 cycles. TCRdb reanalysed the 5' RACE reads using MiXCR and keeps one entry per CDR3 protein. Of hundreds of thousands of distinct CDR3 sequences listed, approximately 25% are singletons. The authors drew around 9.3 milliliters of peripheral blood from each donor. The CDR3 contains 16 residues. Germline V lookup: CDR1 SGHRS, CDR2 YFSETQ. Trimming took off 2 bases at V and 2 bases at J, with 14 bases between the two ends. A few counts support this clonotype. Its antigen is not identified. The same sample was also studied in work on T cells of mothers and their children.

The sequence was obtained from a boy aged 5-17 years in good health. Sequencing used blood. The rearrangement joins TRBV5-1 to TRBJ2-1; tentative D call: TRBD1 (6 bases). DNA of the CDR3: TGCGCCAGCAGCTTTCAGGGGCTAGAGACCTACAATGAGCAGTTCTTC. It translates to CASSFQGLETYNEQFF.